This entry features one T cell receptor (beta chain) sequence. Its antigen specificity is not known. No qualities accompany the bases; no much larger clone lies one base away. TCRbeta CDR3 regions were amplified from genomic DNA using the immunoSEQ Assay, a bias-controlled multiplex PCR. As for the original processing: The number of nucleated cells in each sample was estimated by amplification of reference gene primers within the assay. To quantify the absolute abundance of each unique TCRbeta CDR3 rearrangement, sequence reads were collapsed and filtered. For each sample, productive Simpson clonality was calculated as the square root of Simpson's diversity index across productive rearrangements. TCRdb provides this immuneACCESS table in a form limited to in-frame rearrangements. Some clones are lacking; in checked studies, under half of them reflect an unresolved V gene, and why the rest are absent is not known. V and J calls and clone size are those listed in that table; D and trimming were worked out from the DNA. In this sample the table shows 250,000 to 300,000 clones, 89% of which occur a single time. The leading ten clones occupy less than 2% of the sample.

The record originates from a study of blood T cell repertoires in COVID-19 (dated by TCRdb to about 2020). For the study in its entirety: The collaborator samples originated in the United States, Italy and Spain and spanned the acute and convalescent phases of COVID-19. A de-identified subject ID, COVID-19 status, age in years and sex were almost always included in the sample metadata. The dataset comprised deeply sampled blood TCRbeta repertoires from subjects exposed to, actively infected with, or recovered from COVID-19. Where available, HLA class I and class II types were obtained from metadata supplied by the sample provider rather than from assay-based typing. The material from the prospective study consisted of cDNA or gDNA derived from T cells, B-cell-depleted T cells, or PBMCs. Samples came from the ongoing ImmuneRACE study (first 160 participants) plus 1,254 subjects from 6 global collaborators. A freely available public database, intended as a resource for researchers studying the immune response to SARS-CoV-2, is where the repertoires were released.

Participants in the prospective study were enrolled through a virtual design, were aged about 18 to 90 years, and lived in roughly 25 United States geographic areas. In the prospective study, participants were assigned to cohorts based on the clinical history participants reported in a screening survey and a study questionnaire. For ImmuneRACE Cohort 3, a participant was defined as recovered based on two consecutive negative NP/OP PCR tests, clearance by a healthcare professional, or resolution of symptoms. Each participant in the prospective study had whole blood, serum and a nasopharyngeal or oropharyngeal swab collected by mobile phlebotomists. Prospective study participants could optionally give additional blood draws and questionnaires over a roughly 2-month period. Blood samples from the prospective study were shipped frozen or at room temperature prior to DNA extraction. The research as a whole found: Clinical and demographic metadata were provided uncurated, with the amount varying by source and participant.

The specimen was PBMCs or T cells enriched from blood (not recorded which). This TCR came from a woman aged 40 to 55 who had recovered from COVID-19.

The DNA reads as follows: TGTGCCAGCTCACCACCGGACAGCTATGGCTACACCTTC. Translated, it reads CASSPPDSYGYTF. The rearranged segments are TRBV18 and TRBJ1-2, with TRBD1 tentatively as D gene (6 bases match). The CDR3 has 13 amino acids, counting the end cysteine and phenylalanine. The kept DNA is CDR3 alone, 39 bases in frame from the first base. The germline V gene yields KGHSH for CDR1 and LQKENI for CDR2. The germline ends are 6 bases apart after V is trimmed by 0 bases and J by 4 bases.